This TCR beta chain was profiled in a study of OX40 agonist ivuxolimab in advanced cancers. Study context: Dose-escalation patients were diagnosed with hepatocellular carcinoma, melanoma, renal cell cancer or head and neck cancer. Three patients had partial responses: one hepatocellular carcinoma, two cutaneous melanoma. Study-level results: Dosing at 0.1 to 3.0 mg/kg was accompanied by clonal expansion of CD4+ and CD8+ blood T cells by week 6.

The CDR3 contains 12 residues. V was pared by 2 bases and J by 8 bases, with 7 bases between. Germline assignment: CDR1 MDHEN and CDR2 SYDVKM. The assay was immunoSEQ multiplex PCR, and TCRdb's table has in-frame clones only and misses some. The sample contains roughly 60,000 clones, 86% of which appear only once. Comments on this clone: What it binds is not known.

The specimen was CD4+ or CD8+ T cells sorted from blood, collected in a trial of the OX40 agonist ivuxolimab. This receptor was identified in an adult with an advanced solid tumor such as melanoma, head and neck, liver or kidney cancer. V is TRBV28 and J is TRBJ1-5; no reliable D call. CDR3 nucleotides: TGTGCCAGCAGTTTAGTCCCCGAGCCCCAGCATTTT. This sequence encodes CASSLVPEPQHF.